The T cell receptor (beta chain) under discussion was sequenced for a study of cytomegalovirus exposure and HLA in healthy donors. Data came from immunoSEQ multiplex PCR; TCRdb stores just in-frame clones and leaves some out. The table lists 150,000 or so clones, about 86% of them singletons. The CDR3 extends over 16 amino acids. After removal of 2 bases from V and 5 bases from J, the junction contained 9 bases not matched to a gene. CDR1 and CDR2 from the germline V gene are KGHSH and LQKENI. The TCR sequence derives from a human donor in good health. Source material: PBMCs. The chain couples TRBV18 to TRBJ1-5; 7 bases map to TRBD1. CDR3 DNA: TGTGCCAGCTCACCAGGGACAGAGTACGGGCATCAGCCCCAGCATTTT. This encodes CASSPGTEYGHQPQHF. Full variable domain (outside the CDR3, taken from reference TRBV18 and TRBJ1-5): NAGVMQNPRHLVRRRGQEARLRCSPMKGHSHVYWYRQLPEEGLKFMVYLQKENIIDESGMPKERFSAEFPKEGPSILRIQQVVRGDSAAYFCASSPGTEYGHQPQHFGDGTRLSIL.